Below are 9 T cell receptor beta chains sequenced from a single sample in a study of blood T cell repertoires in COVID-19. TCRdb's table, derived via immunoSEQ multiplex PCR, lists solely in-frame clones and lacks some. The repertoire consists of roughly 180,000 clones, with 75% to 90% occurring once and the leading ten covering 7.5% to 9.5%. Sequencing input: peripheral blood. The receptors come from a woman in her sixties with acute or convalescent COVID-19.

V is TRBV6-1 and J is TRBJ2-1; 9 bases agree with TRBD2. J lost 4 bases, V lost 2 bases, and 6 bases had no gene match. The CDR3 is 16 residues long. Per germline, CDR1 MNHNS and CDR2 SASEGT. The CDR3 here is CASSELSGRTYNEQFF. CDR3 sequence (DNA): TGTGCCAGCAGTGAATTAAGCGGGAGGACTTACAATGAGCAGTTCTTC.

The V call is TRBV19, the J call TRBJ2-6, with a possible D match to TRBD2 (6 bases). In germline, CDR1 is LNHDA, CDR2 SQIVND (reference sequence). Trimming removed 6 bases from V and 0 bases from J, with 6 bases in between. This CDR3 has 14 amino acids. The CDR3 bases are TGTGCCAGTAGCGGGGGCTCTGGGGCCAACGTCCTGACTTTC. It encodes CASSGGSGANVLTF. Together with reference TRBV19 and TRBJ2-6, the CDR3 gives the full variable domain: DGGITQSPKYLFRKEGQNVTLSCEQNLNHDAMYWYRQDPGQGLRLIYYSQIVNDFQKGDIAEGYSVSREKKESFPLTVTSAQKNPTAFYLCASSGGSGANVLTFGAGSRLTVL.

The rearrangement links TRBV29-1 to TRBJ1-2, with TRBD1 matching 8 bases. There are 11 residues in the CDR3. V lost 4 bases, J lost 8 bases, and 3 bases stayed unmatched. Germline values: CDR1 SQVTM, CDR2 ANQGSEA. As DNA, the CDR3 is TGCAGCGTTGTAGCAGGGGGCGGCTACACCTTC. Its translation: CSVVAGGGYTF.

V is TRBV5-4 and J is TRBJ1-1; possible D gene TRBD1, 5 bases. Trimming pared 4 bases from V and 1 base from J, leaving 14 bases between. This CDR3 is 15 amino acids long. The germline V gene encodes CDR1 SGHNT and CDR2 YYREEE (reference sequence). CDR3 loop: CASSPNRDRNTEAFF. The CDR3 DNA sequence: TGTGCCAGCAGCCCAAATCGAGACAGGAACACTGAAGCTTTCTTT.

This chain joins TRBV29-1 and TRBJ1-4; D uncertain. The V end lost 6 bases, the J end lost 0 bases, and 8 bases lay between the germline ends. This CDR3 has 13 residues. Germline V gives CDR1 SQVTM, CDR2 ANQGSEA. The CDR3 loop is CSVRFATNEKLFF. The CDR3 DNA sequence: TGCAGCGTGAGGTTCGCAACTAATGAAAAACTGTTTTTT.

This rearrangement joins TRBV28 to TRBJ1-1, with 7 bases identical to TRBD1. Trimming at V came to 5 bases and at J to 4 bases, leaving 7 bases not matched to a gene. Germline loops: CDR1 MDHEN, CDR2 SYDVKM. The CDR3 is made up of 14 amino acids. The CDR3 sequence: CASSTGEVATEAFF. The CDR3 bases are TGTGCCAGCAGTACAGGGGAGGTGGCCACTGAAGCTTTCTTT.

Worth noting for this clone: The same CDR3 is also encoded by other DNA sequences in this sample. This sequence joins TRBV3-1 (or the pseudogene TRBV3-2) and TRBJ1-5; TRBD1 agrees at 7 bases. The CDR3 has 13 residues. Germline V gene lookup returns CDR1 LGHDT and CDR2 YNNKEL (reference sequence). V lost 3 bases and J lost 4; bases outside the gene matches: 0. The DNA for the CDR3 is TGTGCCAGCAGCCAGGACAGGAATCAGCCCCAGCATTTT. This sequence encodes CASSQDRNQPQHF.

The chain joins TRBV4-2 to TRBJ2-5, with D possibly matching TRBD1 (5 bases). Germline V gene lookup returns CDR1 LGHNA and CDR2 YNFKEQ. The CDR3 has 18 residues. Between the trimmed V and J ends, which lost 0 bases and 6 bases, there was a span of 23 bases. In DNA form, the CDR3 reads TGTGCCAGCAGCCAAGATCCCCAGGGTCCGTCTTTTAGAAAGACCCAGTACTTC. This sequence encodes CASSQDPQGPSFRKTQYF.

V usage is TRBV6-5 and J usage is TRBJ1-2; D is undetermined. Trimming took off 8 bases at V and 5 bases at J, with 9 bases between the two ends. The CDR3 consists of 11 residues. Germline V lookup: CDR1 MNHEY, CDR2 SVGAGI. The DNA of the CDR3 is TGTGCCAGCCGACTTGAATATGGCTACACCTTC. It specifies CASRLEYGYTF.